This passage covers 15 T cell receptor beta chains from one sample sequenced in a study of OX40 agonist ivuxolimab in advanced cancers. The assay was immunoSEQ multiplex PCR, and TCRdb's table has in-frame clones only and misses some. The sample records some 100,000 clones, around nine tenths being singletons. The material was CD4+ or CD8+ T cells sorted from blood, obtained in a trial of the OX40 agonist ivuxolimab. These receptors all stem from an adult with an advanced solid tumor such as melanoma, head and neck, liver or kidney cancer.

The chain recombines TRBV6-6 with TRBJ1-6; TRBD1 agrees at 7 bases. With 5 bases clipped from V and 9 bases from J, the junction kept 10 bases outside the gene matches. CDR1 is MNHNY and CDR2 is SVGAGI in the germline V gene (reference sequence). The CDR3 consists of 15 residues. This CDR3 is CASSRGGTVGSPLHF. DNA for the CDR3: TGTGCCAGCAGTCGTGGGGGGACAGTTGGTTCACCCCTCCACTTT.

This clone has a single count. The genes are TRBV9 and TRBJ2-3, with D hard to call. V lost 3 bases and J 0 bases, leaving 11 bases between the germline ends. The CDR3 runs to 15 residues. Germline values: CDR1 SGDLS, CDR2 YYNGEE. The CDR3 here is CASSAQPTSTDTQYF. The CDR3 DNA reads TGTGCCAGCAGCGCCCAGCCTACTAGCACAGATACGCAGTATTTT.

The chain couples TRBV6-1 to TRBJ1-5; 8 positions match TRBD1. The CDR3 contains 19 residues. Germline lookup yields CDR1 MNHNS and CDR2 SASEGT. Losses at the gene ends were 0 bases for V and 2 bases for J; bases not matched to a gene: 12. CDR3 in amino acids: CASSEAGGQGAPRNQPQHF. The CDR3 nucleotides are TGTGCCAGCAGTGAAGCAGGGGGTCAGGGGGCGCCTCGCAATCAGCCCCAGCATTTT.

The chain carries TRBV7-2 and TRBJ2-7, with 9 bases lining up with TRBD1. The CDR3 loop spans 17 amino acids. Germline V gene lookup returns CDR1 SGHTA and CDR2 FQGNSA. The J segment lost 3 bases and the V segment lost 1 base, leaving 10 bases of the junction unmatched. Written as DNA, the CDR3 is TGTGCCAGCAGCTTAGTCAGAGTAGGGGGACAGGGCTACGAGCAGTACTTC. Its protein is CASSLVRVGGQGYEQYF.

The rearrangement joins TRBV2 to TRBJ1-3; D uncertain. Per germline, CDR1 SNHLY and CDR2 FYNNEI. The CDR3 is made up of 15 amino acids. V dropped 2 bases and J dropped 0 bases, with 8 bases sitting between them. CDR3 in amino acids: CASSERPFSGNTIYF. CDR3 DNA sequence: TGTGCCAGCAGTGAAAGGCCGTTCTCTGGAAACACCATATATTTT. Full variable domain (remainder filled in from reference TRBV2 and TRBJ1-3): EPEVTQTPSHQVTQMGQEVILRCVPISNHLYFYWYRQILGQKVEFLVSFYNNEISEKSEIFDDQFSVERPDGSNFTLKIRSTKLEDSAMYFCASSERPFSGNTIYFGEGSWLTVV.

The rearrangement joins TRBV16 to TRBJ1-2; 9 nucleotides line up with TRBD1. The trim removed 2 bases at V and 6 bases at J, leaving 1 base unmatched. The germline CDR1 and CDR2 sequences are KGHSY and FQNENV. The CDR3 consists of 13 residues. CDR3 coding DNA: TGTGCCAGCAGCCAAAGGACAGGGGATGGCTACACCTTC. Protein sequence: CASSQRTGDGYTF.

The CDR3 sequence: CASRDGLGGDTQYF. CDR3 bases: TGTGCCAGCAGGGATGGACTAGGCGGAGATACGCAGTATTTT. The chain combines TRBV2 with TRBJ2-3, with 7 bases lining up with TRBD2. Germline lookup yields CDR1 SNHLY and CDR2 FYNNEI. V was clipped by 6 bases and J by 5 bases; unmatched bases: 8. CDR3 length: 14 amino acids. Full variable domain (outside the CDR3, taken from reference TRBV2 and TRBJ2-3): EPEVTQTPSHQVTQMGQEVILRCVPISNHLYFYWYRQILGQKVEFLVSFYNNEISEKSEIFDDQFSVERPDGSNFTLKIRSTKLEDSAMYFCASRDGLGGDTQYFGPGTRLTVL.

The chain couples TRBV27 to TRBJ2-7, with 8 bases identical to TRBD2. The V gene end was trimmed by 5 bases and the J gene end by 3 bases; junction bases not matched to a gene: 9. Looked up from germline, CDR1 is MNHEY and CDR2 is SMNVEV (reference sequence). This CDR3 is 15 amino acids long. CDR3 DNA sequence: TGTGCCAGCAGTCCCCGCTCCAGCGGGGGCTACGAGCAGTACTTC. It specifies CASSPRSSGGYEQYF.

This CDR3 reads CATSKPTPETQYF. CDR3 in DNA: TGTGCCACCAGCAAACCCACCCCAGAGACCCAGTACTTC. V and J are TRBV15 and TRBJ2-5; unclear D gene. The CDR3 is 13 amino acids. Trimming took off 4 bases at V and 4 bases at J, with 10 bases between the two ends. Germline V lookup: CDR1 LNHNV, CDR2 YYDKDF (reference sequence).

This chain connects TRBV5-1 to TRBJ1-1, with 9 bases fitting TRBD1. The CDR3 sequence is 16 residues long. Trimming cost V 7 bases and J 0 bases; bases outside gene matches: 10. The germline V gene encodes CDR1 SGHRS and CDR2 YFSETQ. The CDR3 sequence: CASRGGGTGMNTEAFF. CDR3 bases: TGCGCCAGCCGCGGAGGTGGGACAGGGATGAACACTGAAGCTTTCTTT.

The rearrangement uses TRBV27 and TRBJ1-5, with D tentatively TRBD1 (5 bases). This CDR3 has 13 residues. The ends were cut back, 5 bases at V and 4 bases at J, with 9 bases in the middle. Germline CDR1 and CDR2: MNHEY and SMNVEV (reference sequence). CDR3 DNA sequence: TGTGCCAGCAGTGGGACGAGAAATCAGCCCCAGCATTTT. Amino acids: CASSGTRNQPQHF.

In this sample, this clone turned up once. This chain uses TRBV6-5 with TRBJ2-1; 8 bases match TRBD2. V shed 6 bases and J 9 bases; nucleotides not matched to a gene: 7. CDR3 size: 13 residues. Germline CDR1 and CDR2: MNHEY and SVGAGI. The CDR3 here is CASRDIRGGEQFF. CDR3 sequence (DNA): TGTGCCAGCAGGGATATCCGGGGGGGTGAGCAGTTCTTC.

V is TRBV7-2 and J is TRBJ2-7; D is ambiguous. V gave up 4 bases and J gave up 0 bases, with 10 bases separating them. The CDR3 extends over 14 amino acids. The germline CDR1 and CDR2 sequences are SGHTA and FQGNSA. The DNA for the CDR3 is TGTGCCAGCAGCTCGTCTCCCAACTCCTACGAGCAGTACTTC. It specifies CASSSSPNSYEQYF. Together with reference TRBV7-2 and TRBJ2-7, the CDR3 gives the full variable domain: GAGVSQSPSNKVTEKGKDVELRCDPISGHTALYWYRQSLGQGLEFLIYFQGNSAPDKSGLPSDRFSAERTGGSVSTLTIQRTQQEDSAVYLCASSSSPNSYEQYFGPGTRLTVT.

For the CDR3, the DNA is TGTGCCAGTAGTATTGGCGGTAACTATGGCTACACCTTC. Protein sequence: CASSIGGNYGYTF. This chain connects TRBV19 to TRBJ1-2, with no clear D. Trimming left V 3 bases short and J 1 base short, with 6 bases between. The CDR3 runs 13 residues. CDR1 and CDR2 (germline): LNHDA, SQIVND (reference sequence).

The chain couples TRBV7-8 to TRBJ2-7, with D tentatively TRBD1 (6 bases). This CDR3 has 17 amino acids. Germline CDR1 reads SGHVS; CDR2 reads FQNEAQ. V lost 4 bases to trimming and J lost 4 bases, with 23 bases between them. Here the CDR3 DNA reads TGTGCCAGCAGCTCCTTTTTGGGGGCCGGGGACAAGTACGAGCAGTACTTC. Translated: CASSSFLGAGDKYEQYF.